Listed below are T cell receptor beta chains from one sample, sequenced in a study of Ad26.COV2.S vaccination and SARS-CoV-2 variants. The assay was immunoSEQ multiplex PCR, and TCRdb's table has in-frame clones only and misses some. The data contain about 280,000 clones, 87% of them singletons. The sequences come from peripheral blood, collected in a trial of Ad26.COV2.S vaccine versus placebo. The receptors come from a person aged 18 to 59 who received the Ad26.COV2.S COVID-19 vaccine or a placebo. The CDR3 runs from the conserved cysteine through the conserved F or W. The D gene is left open where the match is weak. Rows give clone size only sometimes, using once, few, many, or a class for an expanded clone.

d_gene	v_gene	j_gene	abundance	CDR3nt	CDR3aa
TRBD1	TRBV2	TRBJ2-1	NA	TGTGCCAGCAGGGCCGGACAGGGGGCAAATGAGCAGTTCTTC	CASRAGQGANEQFF
NA	TRBV7-2	TRBJ1-1	NA	TGTGCCAGCAGTTATAGCCAGGGCCTGAACACTGAAGCTTTCTTT	CASSYSQGLNTEAFF
TRBD1	TRBV10-1	TRBJ2-7	NA	TGCGCCAGCAGTTTTCAGGGGGAAGGAGGCGAGCAGTACTTC	CASSFQGEGGEQYF
NA	TRBV2	TRBJ1-2	NA	TGTGCCAGCAGTGAACGGTCGGGGGACTATGGCTACACCTTC	CASSERSGDYGYTF
NA	TRBV4-2	TRBJ1-2	NA	TGTGCCAGCAGCCAAGAGCGGGAACCGAACTATGGCTACACCTTC	CASSQEREPNYGYTF
NA	TRBV10-3	TRBJ1-4	NA	TGTGCCATCAGTGAGTCTGGGGGGGATGAAAAACTGTTTTTT	CAISESGGDEKLFF
NA	TRBV5-5	TRBJ2-5	NA	TGTGCCAGCAGCTTGGCGGTGCTGGAGGAGACCCAGTACTTC	CASSLAVLEETQYF
NA	TRBV9	TRBJ1-1	NA	TGTGCCAGCAGCGTCTCTACAGGAAACACTGAAGCTTTCTTT	CASSVSTGNTEAFF
NA	TRBV4-1	TRBJ2-7	NA	TGCGCCAGCAGCCAAGTCGGACCCTACGAGCAGTACTTC	CASSQVGPYEQYF
TRBD1	TRBV4-2	TRBJ1-1	once	TGTGCCAGCAGCCAAGAAAACCAGGGGGGGGAAACTGAAGCTTTCTTT	CASSQENQGGETEAFF
NA	TRBV18	TRBJ1-4	NA	TGTGCCAGCTCACCCGGGATTGTGTACGAAAAACTGTTTTTT	CASSPGIVYEKLFF
NA	TRBV12-5	TRBJ1-1	few	TGTGCTAGTGGGTTGACCCGAGGGGCTTTCTTT	CASGLTRGAFF
NA	TRBV2	TRBJ1-1	NA	TGTGCCAGCAGGGTAACAGCTTACACTGAAGCTTTCTTT	CASRVTAYTEAFF
NA	TRBV12-3/TRBV12-4	TRBJ1-1	NA	TGTGCCAGCAGTTTGGGGTACGAAGCTTTCTTT	CASSLGYEAFF
NA	TRBV4-2	TRBJ1-4	NA	TGTGCCAGCAGCCAAGGGGTGGAGGGTGAAGGTGAAAAACTGTTTTTT	CASSQGVEGEGEKLFF
NA	TRBV30	TRBJ2-1	NA	TGTGCCTGGAGTGTATTCCAGGTTGAGCAGTTCTTC	CAWSVFQVEQFF
TRBD2	TRBV5-5	TRBJ2-3	NA	TGTGCCAGCAGCTTGGGGAATAGCGGGAGCACAGATACGCAGTATTTT	CASSLGNSGSTDTQYF
NA	TRBV7-9	TRBJ1-6	once	TGTGCCAGCAGCTTAGAAGGGAATTCACCCCTCCACTTT	CASSLEGNSPLHF
NA	TRBV13	TRBJ1-4	NA	TGTGCCAGCAGCTTAAGGGACCTTCGGGCGGGCGGTAATGAAAAACTGTTTTTT	CASSLRDLRAGGNEKLFF
TRBD1	TRBV7-2	TRBJ2-7	NA	TGTGCCAGCAGCTCGACAGGGTACGAGCAGTACTTC	CASSSTGYEQYF
NA	TRBV19	TRBJ2-3	NA	TGTGCCAGTAGTATAGGCGCAGGTGAGACAGATACGCAGTATTTT	CASSIGAGETDTQYF
TRBD2	TRBV5-1	TRBJ2-1	NA	TGCGCCAGCAGCTCCCAGGGACTAGCGGGGGAGCAGTTCTTC	CASSSQGLAGEQFF
TRBD2	TRBV3-1/TRBV3-2	TRBJ2-1	NA	TGTGCCAGCAGCCAACTAGCGGGGACTTATGAGCAGTTCTTC	CASSQLAGTYEQFF
NA	TRBV7-3	TRBJ2-3	NA	TGTGCCAGCAGCTTAACGGCGCCAGATACGCAGTATTTT	CASSLTAPDTQYF
NA	TRBV19	TRBJ2-3	NA	TGTGCCAGTAGTATTGGTCAGGGGCGGGGAACAGATACGCAGTATTTT	CASSIGQGRGTDTQYF
TRBD1	TRBV2	TRBJ1-1	NA	TGTGCCAGCAGAGGACAGGGGAACACTGAAGCTTTCTTT	CASRGQGNTEAFF
TRBD2	TRBV6-5	TRBJ2-7	NA	TGTGCCAGCTTTAAGGGGGTAGCGGGAGCCAGCGAGCAGTACTTC	CASFKGVAGASEQYF
NA	TRBV7-9	TRBJ1-4	once	TGTGCCAGCAGCTTCGGGCAGGCTAATGAAAAACTGTTTTTT	CASSFGQANEKLFF
NA	TRBV7-9	TRBJ2-7	NA	TGTGCCAGCAGCGTAGGGGGGGCAACCTACGAGCAGTACTTC	CASSVGGATYEQYF
NA	TRBV5-1	TRBJ2-1	NA	TGCGCCAGCAGCTTCTCCGACAGAGGCAATGAGCAGTTCTTC	CASSFSDRGNEQFF
NA	TRBV29-1	TRBJ2-3	NA	TGCAGCGTTGGATCTACCGGGTTGCGGACAGATACGCAGTATTTT	CSVGSTGLRTDTQYF
TRBD1	TRBV30	TRBJ2-7	NA	TGTGCCTGGAGGGGACAGTCTTCCTCCTACGAGCAGTACTTC	CAWRGQSSSYEQYF
NA	TRBV13	TRBJ2-7	few	TGTGCCAGCAGCTTAGGTCTTTACGAGCAGTACTTC	CASSLGLYEQYF
NA	TRBV5-1	TRBJ1-1	NA	TGCGCCAGCAGCTTGCCGGGACAAGACACTGAAGCTTTCTTT	CASSLPGQDTEAFF
NA	TRBV3-1/TRBV3-2	TRBJ1-1	NA	TGTGCCAGCAGCTTGTCTGACAGGAACACTGAAGCTTTCTTT	CASSLSDRNTEAFF
TRBD1	TRBV5-4	TRBJ1-2	NA	TGTGCCAGCAGGCCTGGGACAGCTGGAGGCTATGGCTACACCTTC	CASRPGTAGGYGYTF
NA	TRBV12-3/TRBV12-4	TRBJ2-3	once	TGTGCCAGCAGCTTCTTGGGTACAGATACGCAGTATTTT	CASSFLGTDTQYF
NA	TRBV4-1	TRBJ1-5	NA	TGCGCCAGCAGCCTAGACAGACGCAATCAGCCCCAGCATTTT	CASSLDRRNQPQHF
TRBD2	TRBV13	TRBJ2-5	NA	TGTGCCAGCAGCCCCAGACTAGCGGGGGGGCCTGAGACCCAGTACTTC	CASSPRLAGGPETQYF
NA	TRBV4-3	TRBJ2-1	NA	TGCGCCAGCAGCCATACTGGCTCCTACAATGAGCAGTTCTTC	CASSHTGSYNEQFF
NA	TRBV7-3	TRBJ2-3	NA	TGTGCCAGCAGCTCCTCCCTCCCGCCCACAGATACGCAGTATTTT	CASSSSLPPTDTQYF
TRBD2	TRBV4-2	TRBJ2-2	NA	TGTGCCAGCAGCCTAATGGGGGGACTAGCGGGGACCGGGGAGCTGTTTTTT	CASSLMGGLAGTGELFF
NA	TRBV9	TRBJ2-2	NA	TGTGCCAGCAGCGTAGGACTCGGGGAGCTGTTTTTT	CASSVGLGELFF
NA	TRBV4-3	TRBJ1-2	NA	TGCGCCAGCAGCCCACTACAGGGAAACTATGGCTACACCTTC	CASSPLQGNYGYTF
NA	TRBV7-9	TRBJ1-1	NA	TGTGCCAGCAGCTTGGAAGGAGACACTGAAGCTTTCTTT	CASSLEGDTEAFF
NA	TRBV5-4	TRBJ2-3	NA	TGTGCCAGCAGTCTCGGACAGACCGCAGATACGCAGTATTTT	CASSLGQTADTQYF
NA	TRBV14	TRBJ1-1	once	TGTGCCAGCAGCCAAGATCGCCCAGGGAACACTGAAGCTTTCTTT	CASSQDRPGNTEAFF
NA	TRBV2	TRBJ1-2	NA	TGTGCCAGCAGTGAGTCAGGGAATCAAGGCTACACCTTC	CASSESGNQGYTF
TRBD1	TRBV2	TRBJ2-7	few	TGTGCCAGCACCCAGAGGACAGGTTACGAGCAGTACTTC	CASTQRTGYEQYF
NA	TRBV10-2	TRBJ1-4	NA	TGCGCCAGCAGTGACCCGGGCGGGGGGAGGTCAACTAATGAAAAACTGTTTTTT	CASSDPGGGRSTNEKLFF
NA	TRBV2	TRBJ1-2	NA	TGTGCCAGCACTTGGCCTTATGGCTACACCTTC	CASTWPYGYTF
NA	TRBV21-1	TRBJ1-4	NA	TGTGCCAGCAACAGACAGGGGGGGACTAATGAAAAACTGTTTTTT	CASNRQGGTNEKLFF
NA	TRBV28	TRBJ2-1	once	TGTGCCAGCAGTTTAAGGTCCCCAGACAGCTTCTACAATGAGCAGTTCTTC	CASSLRSPDSFYNEQFF
NA	TRBV7-3	TRBJ2-7	few	TGTGCCAGCAGCTTAACAGTGACCGAAGAGCAGTACTTC	CASSLTVTEEQYF
NA	TRBV9	TRBJ2-5	NA	TGTGCCAGCAGCAAAGCACGGGGAGGGGGAGAGACCCAGTACTTC	CASSKARGGGETQYF
TRBD1	TRBV6-5	TRBJ2-3	NA	TGTGCCAGCAGTTACTCGACGGGACAGGGGGCAGATACGCAGTATTTT	CASSYSTGQGADTQYF
TRBD1	TRBV5-1	TRBJ2-4	NA	TGCGCCAGCAGCGCATTGCAGGGGGCACGCGGGGCCAAAAACATTCAGTACTTC	CASSALQGARGAKNIQYF
TRBD1	TRBV19	TRBJ1-1	NA	TGTGCCAGTAGTATCGGGACAGGGGGCTCGACTGAAGCTTTCTTT	CASSIGTGGSTEAFF
TRBD1	TRBV10-3	TRBJ2-7	NA	TGTGCCATCAGTACGGGACAGGGGACAGTCTCTCAGTACTTC	CAISTGQGTVSQYF
TRBD2	TRBV5-1	TRBJ2-1	NA	TGCGCCAGCAGCTCCGGACTAGTAAGGAGTAATGAGCAGTTCTTC	CASSSGLVRSNEQFF